This TCR beta chain was identified in a study of cytomegalovirus exposure and HLA in healthy donors. It was with 60 Vbeta and 13 Jbeta primers that the PCR ran. Method: immunoSEQ multiplex PCR; TCRdb's copy keeps in-frame clones and lacks some. The profile shows approximately 130,000 clones, roughly three quarters of them singletons. Trimming removed 3 bases from V and 9 bases from J; junction bases left unmatched: 13. The germline V gene encodes CDR1 SGHRS and CDR2 YFSETQ. This CDR3 has 16 amino acids. The TCR comes from a male donor in good health and CMV-seronegative. J is TRBJ2-1 and V is TRBV5-1; 9 bases align to TRBD2. Sequencing was carried out using PBMCs. The CDR3 sequence is CASSWRGGGASSEQFF. The CDR3 nucleotides read TGCGCCAGCAGCTGGCGCGGCGGGGGGGCCAGTTCTGAGCAGTTCTTC.